The 21 T cell receptor beta chains presented below share a single source sample, sequenced in a study of chemoradiotherapy in HPV16-positive cancers. Assay: immunoSEQ multiplex PCR; the TCRdb copy retains only in-frame clones and omits some. This table has 25,000 to 30,000 clones, over 90% appearing once. Sequencing used blood, obtained from a patient who underwent chemoradiotherapy. These receptors were collected from a human donor with HPV-associated anogenital cancer.

The genes are TRBV11-2 and TRBJ2-1, with TRBD1 matching 7 bases. With 1 base clipped from V and 8 bases from J, the junction kept 5 bases outside the gene matches. Germline CDR1 and CDR2: SGHAT and FQNNGV. This CDR3 comprises 14 residues. The CDR3 protein is CASSLGLGGDEQFF. The CDR3 region has the DNA TGTGCCAGCAGCTTAGGGTTAGGGGGCGATGAGCAGTTCTTC.

V is TRBV18 and J is TRBJ1-2; D ambiguous. Germline CDR1 KGHSH, CDR2 LQKENI. The germline V and J ends were trimmed by 3 bases and 4 bases, with 9 bases remaining between them. This CDR3 spans 13 amino acids. The CDR3 sequence: CASSPAGSYGYTF. CDR3 DNA: TGTGCCAGCTCACCTGCCGGGAGCTATGGCTACACCTTC. Supplemented by reference TRBV18 and TRBJ1-2, the full variable domain reads NAGVMQNPRHLVRRRGQEARLRCSPMKGHSHVYWYRQLPEEGLKFMVYLQKENIIDESGMPKERFSAEFPKEGPSILRIQQVVRGDSAAYFCASSPAGSYGYTFGSGTRLTVV.

CDR3: CASSQQETQYF. In DNA, the CDR3 is TGCGCCAGCAGCCAACAAGAGACCCAGTACTTC. The chain carries TRBV5-1 and TRBJ2-5; D remains ambiguous. Trimming left V 4 bases short and J 2 bases short, with 3 bases between. CDR1 and CDR2 (germline): SGHRS, YFSETQ. The CDR3 is made up of 11 amino acids.

This chain links TRBV5-1 with TRBJ2-3; tentative D call: TRBD2 (5 bases). Germline V CDR1 and CDR2: SGHRS, YFSETQ. This CDR3 spans 14 amino acids. V gave up 0 bases and J gave up 3 bases, with 8 bases separating them. The CDR3 reads CASSLGGVTDTQYF. In DNA, the CDR3 is TGCGCCAGCAGCTTGGGGGGAGTGACAGATACGCAGTATTTT.

This clone has just one count. CDR3 nucleotide sequence: TGTGCCAGCAGCCTCCCCGGGACAGAGACCCAGTACTTC. Its protein is CASSLPGTETQYF. The rearrangement links TRBV5-6 to TRBJ2-5, with D possibly being TRBD1 or TRBD2 (5 bases each). The CDR3 contains 13 residues. The V end was cut by 4 bases, the J end by 4 bases, with 11 bases between. The V gene's germline CDR1 is SGHDT and CDR2 YYEEEE.

The V call is TRBV6-5, the J call TRBJ1-5, with 9 nucleotides matching TRBD1. Per the germline V gene, CDR1 is MNHEY and CDR2 is SVGAGI. The CDR3 consists of 14 residues. Germline trimming cut 5 bases from V and 5 bases from J; bases unmatched to any gene: 4. The CDR3 bases are TGTGCCAGCAGTCTTACAGGGGGCTATCAGCCCCAGCATTTT. It encodes CASSLTGGYQPQHF.

The rearrangement uses TRBV27 and TRBJ1-5; weak D call: TRBD1 (5 bases). The V end was cut by 6 bases, the J end by 6 bases, with 18 bases between. Germline V gene data show CDR1 as MNHEY and CDR2 as SMNVEV (reference sequence). This CDR3 has 15 residues. The CDR3 DNA is TGTGCCAGCAGCCCGGGGGATGTGTGGAGTCAGCCCCAGCATTTT. Its translation is CASSPGDVWSQPQHF.

The gene calls are TRBV27 and TRBJ2-1, with TRBD2 as a possible D gene (5 bases). The CDR3 loop spans 15 amino acids. Trimming left V 6 bases short and J 3 bases short, with 15 bases between. CDR1 MNHEY and CDR2 SMNVEV come from the germline V gene (reference sequence). The CDR3 nucleotides read TGTGCCAGCAGACCGGATCTCGGGGTCTACAATGAGCAGTTCTTC. Amino acids: CASRPDLGVYNEQFF.

This sequence joins TRBV5-4 and TRBJ2-7; D unclear. Trimming stripped 4 bases from V and 1 base from J, with 12 bases between. This CDR3 has 14 residues. Germline V lookup: CDR1 SGHNT, CDR2 YYREEE (reference sequence). This CDR3 is CASSPAAASYEQYF. In nucleotides, the CDR3 is TGTGCCAGCAGCCCCGCGGCAGCATCCTACGAGCAGTACTTC.

The chain carries TRBV19 and TRBJ1-2; D may be TRBD1 (5 bases). Trimming stripped 7 bases from V and 4 bases from J, with 13 bases between. This CDR3 has 13 residues. The germline gives CDR1 LNHDA, CDR2 SQIVND (reference sequence). DNA of the CDR3: TGTGCCAGTAATAAAGGGGACCGCTATGGCTACACCTTC. Residues: CASNKGDRYGYTF.

The chain links TRBV29-1 to TRBJ2-5; D is unresolved. This CDR3 is built from 13 residues. Trimming stripped 1 base from V and 4 bases from J, with 10 bases between. CDR1 SQVTM and CDR2 ANQGSEA come from the germline V gene. The CDR3 DNA follows: TGCAGCGTTGAAGCGAAAGAAGGAGAGACCCAGTACTTC. This encodes CSVEAKEGETQYF.

The chain combines TRBV11-3 with TRBJ1-5; D perhaps matches TRBD1 (5 bases). The CDR3 loop spans 15 amino acids. Germline CDR1 SGHNT, CDR2 YENEEA. The V gene lost 4 bases and the J gene lost 0 bases, with 10 bases spanning the gap. The CDR3 DNA follows: TGTGCCAGCAGCTGGGACCCTTATAGCAATCAGCCCCAGCATTTT. This translates into CASSWDPYSNQPQHF.

This rearrangement joins TRBV5-4 to TRBJ1-6; 7 nucleotides line up with TRBD1. With 0 bases clipped from V and 3 bases from J, the junction kept 3 bases outside the gene matches. Germline CDR1 is SGHNT and CDR2 is YYREEE (reference sequence). The CDR3 length is 16 residues. This chain's CDR3 is CASSLGGQIYNSPLHF. CDR3 nucleotide sequence: TGTGCCAGCAGCTTGGGGGGACAGATCTATAATTCACCCCTCCACTTT.

This clone was seen only once. This rearrangement joins TRBV18 to TRBJ2-1; tentatively, D is TRBD2 (5 bases). The germline V gene encodes CDR1 KGHSH and CDR2 LQKENI. The V gene lost 4 bases and the J gene lost 8 bases, with 12 bases spanning the gap. The CDR3 totals 13 residues. The CDR3 region is CASSLREGYEQFF. CDR3 bases: TGTGCCAGCTCACTCCGCGAGGGTTATGAGCAGTTCTTC. Full variable domain (missing parts from reference TRBV18 and TRBJ2-1): NAGVMQNPRHLVRRRGQEARLRCSPMKGHSHVYWYRQLPEEGLKFMVYLQKENIIDESGMPKERFSAEFPKEGPSILRIQQVVRGDSAAYFCASSLREGYEQFFGPGTRLTVL.

On this clone itself: Given the absence of the conserved phenylalanine or tryptophan at the CDR3 end, a read error is likely. The CDR3 here is CASSQTQYQPQHL. As DNA, the CDR3 is TGTGCCAGCAGCCAGACACAATATCAGCCCCAGCATCTT. The gene calls are TRBV7-2 and TRBJ1-5; D gene unclear. Trimming took 5 bases from V and 5 from J, leaving 10 bases between them. The CDR3 has 13 residues. Germline-derived CDR1 and CDR2 are SGHTA and FQGNSA.

This clone was seen only once. The CDR3 reads CASSSRLQGTGNTIYF. The CDR3 region has the DNA TGTGCCAGCAGCAGTAGGCTACAGGGGACTGGAAACACCATATATTTT. The V and J genes are TRBV7-9 and TRBJ1-3, with TRBD1 identical over 7 bases. Germline V gene lookup returns CDR1 SEHNR and CDR2 FQNEAQ (reference sequence). V lost 5 bases and J lost 2; bases outside the gene matches: 9. The CDR3 length is 16 residues.

The chain has TRBV7-6 and TRBJ2-7, with TRBD1 matching over 8 bases. The trim removed 5 bases at V and 2 bases at J, leaving 8 bases unmatched. The CDR3 is 15 amino acids. CDR1 is SGHVS and CDR2 is FNYEAQ in the germline V gene. The CDR3, as DNA: TGTGCCAGCAGCACCGCAGGACAGGGTCCCTACGAGCAGTACTTC. It translates to CASSTAGQGPYEQYF.

This clone was observed a single time. This chain joins TRBV11-2 and TRBJ2-7; D is possibly TRBD1 or TRBD2 (7 bases each). V lost 3 bases and J lost 5, with 20 bases in between. CDR3 length equals 16 residues. Germline V gene lookup returns CDR1 SGHAT and CDR2 FQNNGV. The CDR3 nucleotides are TGTGCCAGCAGCTTGGGGGGAGGGGGCATAAGGGACGAGCAGTACTTC. Amino acid sequence: CASSLGGGGIRDEQYF.

V is TRBV5-1 and J is TRBJ1-4; the D gene is possibly TRBD1 (6 bases). Germline assignment: CDR1 SGHRS and CDR2 YFSETQ. The CDR3 is 15 residues long. Trimming left V 3 bases short and J 5 bases short, with 14 bases between. The CDR3 DNA reads TGCGCCAGCAGCTGGGGGACACGCGGGAATGAAAAACTGTTTTTT. Encoded protein: CASSWGTRGNEKLFF. Complete variable domain (other parts from reference TRBV5-1 and TRBJ1-4): KAGVTQTPRYLIKTRGQQVTLSCSPISGHRSVSWYQQTPGQGLQFLFEYFSETQRNKGNFPGRFSGRQFSNSRSEMNVSTLELGDSALYLCASSWGTRGNEKLFFGSGTQLSVL.

V and J are TRBV12-2 and TRBJ2-7; TRBD1 reflects the table's D call only, with no check against the DNA. TRBV12-2 is assigned pseudogene status. This CDR3 comprises 16 residues. The CDR3 DNA follows: TGTGCAAGTCGCCCACTGGGGACAGGGGACTCCTACGAGCAGTACTTC. This translates into CASRPLGTGDSYEQYF.

Note on this clone: Germline is not matched at one junction end, which may reflect a read error. This sequence joins TRBV7-6 and TRBJ2-1; 9 bases are shared with TRBD1. The germline V gene encodes CDR1 SGHVS and CDR2 FNYEAQ. The CDR3 consists of 11 residues. CDR3 loop: CASSLDRGWIF. As DNA, the CDR3 is TGTGCCAGCAGCCTGGACAGGGGTTGGATCTTC.